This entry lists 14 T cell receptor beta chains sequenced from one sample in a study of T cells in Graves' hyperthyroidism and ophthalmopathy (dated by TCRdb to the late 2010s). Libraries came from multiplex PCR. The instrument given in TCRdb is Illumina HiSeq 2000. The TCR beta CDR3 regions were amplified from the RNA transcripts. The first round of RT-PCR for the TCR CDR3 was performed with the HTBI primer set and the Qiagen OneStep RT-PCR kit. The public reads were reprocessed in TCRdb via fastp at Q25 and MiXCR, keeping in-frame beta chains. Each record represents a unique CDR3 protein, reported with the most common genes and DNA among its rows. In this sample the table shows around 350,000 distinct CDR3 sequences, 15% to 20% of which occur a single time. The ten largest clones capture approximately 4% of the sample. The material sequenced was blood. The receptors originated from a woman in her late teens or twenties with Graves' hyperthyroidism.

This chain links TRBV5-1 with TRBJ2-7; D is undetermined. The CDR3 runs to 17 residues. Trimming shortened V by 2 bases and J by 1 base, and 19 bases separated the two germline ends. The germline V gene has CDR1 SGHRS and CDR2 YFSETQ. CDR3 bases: TGCGCCAGCAGCTTTTCCGCCCGGGCTCAGACTTCCTACGAGCAGTACTTC. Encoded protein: CASSFSARAQTSYEQYF.

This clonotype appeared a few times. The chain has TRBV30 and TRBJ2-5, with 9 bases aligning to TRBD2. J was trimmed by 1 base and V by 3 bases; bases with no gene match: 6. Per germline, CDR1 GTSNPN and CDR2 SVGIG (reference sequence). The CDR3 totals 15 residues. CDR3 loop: CAWRAGGGFQETQYF. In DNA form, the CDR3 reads TGTGCCTGGAGAGCGGGGGGCGGATTCCAAGAGACCCAGTACTTC. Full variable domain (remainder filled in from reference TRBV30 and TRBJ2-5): SQTIHQWPATLVQPVGSPLSLECTVEGTSNPNLYWYRQAAGRGLQLLFYSVGIGQISSEVPQNLSASRPQDRQFILSSKKLLLSDSGFYLCAWRAGGGFQETQYFGPGTRLLVL.

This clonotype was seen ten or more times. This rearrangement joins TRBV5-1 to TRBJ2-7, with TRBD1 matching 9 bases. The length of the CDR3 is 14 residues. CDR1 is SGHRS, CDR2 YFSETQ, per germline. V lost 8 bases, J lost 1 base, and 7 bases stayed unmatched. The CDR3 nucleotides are TGCGCCAGTACCCGGGACAGGGAGTCCTACGAGCAGTACTTC. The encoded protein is CASTRDRESYEQYF.

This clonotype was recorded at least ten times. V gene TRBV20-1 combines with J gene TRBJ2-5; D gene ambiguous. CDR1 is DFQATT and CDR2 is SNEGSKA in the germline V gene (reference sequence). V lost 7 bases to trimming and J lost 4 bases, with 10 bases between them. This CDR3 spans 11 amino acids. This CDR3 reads CSVLTIETQYF. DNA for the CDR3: TGCAGTGTCTTGACGATAGAGACCCAGTACTTC.

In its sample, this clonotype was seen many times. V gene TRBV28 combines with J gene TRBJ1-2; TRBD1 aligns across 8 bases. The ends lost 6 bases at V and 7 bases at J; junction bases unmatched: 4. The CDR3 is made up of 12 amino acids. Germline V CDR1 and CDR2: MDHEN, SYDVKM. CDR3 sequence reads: CASSSGGSGYTF. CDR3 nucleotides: TGTGCCAGCAGCTCAGGGGGCTCTGGCTACACCTTC.

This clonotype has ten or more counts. Here the CDR3 DNA reads TGTGCCAGCAGCGTGAGAGGGACAGCCTCCTACGAGCAGTACTTC. Its translation: CASSVRGTASYEQYF. The chain employs TRBV9 and TRBJ2-7; TRBD1 matches at 7 bases. The CDR3 spans 15 residues. Unmatched junction bases numbered 5, after V lost 2 bases and J lost 0 bases. Germline V gives CDR1 SGDLS, CDR2 YYNGEE.

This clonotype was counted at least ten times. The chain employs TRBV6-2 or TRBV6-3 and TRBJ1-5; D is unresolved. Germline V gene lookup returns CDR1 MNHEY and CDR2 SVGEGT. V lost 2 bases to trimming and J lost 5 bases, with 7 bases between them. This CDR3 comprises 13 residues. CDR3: CASSYRDYQPQHF. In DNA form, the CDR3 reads TGTGCCAGCAGTTACAGGGATTATCAGCCCCAGCATTTT.

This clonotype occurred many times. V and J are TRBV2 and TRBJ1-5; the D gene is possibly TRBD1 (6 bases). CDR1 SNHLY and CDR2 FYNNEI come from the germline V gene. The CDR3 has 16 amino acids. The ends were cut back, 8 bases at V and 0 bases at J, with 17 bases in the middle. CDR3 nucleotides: TGTGCCAGCCGTAGGGGGGGAAGCAATAGCAATCAGCCCCAGCATTTT. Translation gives CASRRGGSNSNQPQHF.

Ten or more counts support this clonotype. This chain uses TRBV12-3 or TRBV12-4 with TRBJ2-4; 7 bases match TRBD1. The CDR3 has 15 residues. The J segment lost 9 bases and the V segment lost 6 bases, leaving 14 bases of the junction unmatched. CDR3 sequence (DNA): TGTGCCAGCAGGAAGGACAGGATTAATCGGGGCATTCAGTACTTC. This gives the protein CASRKDRINRGIQYF.

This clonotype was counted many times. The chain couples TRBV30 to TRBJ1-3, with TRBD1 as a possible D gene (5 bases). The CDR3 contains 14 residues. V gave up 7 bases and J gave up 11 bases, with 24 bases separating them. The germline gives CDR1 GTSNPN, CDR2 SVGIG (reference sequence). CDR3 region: CASTTWASGIAIYF. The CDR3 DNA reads TGTGCCTCCACAACGTGGGCTTCAGGGATTGCCATATATTTT. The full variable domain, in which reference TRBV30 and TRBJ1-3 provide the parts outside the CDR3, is SQTIHQWPATLVQPVGSPLSLECTVEGTSNPNLYWYRQAAGRGLQLLFYSVGIGQISSEVPQNLSASRPQDRQFILSSKKLLLSDSGFYLCASTTWASGIAIYFGEGSWLTVV.

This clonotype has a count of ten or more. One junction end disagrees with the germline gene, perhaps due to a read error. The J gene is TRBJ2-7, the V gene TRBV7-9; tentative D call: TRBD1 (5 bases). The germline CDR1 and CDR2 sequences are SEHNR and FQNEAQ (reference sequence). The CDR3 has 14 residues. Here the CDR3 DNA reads TGCGCCAGCAGCACGCTGACAGTCTCCTACGAGCAGTACTTC. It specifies CASSTLTVSYEQYF.

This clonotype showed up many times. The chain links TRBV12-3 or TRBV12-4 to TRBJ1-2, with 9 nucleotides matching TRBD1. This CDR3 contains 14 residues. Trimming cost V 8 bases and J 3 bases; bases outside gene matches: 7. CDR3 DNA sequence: TGTGCCAGCGGATTCCGACAGGGGGACTATGGCTACACCTTC. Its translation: CASGFRQGDYGYTF.

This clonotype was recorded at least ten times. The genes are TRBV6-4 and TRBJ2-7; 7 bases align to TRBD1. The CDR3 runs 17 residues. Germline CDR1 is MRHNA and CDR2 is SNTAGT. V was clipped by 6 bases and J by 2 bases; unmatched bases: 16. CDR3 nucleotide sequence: TGTGCCAGCAGGACAGGGACAGTGGAGCGACATACCTACGAGCAGTACTTC. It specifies CASRTGTVERHTYEQYF.

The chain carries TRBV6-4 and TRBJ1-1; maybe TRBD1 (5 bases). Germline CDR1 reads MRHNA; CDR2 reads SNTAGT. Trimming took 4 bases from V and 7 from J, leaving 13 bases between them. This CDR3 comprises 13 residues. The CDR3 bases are TGTGCCAGCAGTGTGTCAGGGAAGATTGAAGCTTTCTTT. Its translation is CASSVSGKIEAFF.